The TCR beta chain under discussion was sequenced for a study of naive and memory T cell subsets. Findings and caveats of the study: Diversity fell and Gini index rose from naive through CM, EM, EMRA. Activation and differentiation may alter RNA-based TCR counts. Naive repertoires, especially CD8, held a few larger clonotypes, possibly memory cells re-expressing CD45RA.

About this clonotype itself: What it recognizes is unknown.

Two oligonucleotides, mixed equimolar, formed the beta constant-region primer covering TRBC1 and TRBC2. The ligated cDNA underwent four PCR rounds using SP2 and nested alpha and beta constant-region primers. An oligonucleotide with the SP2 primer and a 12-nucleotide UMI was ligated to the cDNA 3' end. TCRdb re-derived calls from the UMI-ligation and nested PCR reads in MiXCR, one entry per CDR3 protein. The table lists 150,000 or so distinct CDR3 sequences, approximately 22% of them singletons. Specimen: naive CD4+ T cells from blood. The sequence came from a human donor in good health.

The CDR3 DNA follows: TGTGCCAGCAGTTACCTATTGGGCAGAGGCGAGGATGGCTACACCTTC. It encodes CASSYLLGRGEDGYTF. The rearrangement links TRBV6-2 or TRBV6-3 to TRBJ1-2; D not certain. Trimming removed 2 bases at V and 6 bases at J, with 19 bases between. CDR3 length: 16 residues. Germline values: CDR1 MNHEY, CDR2 SVGEGT.